The T cell receptor (beta chain) described here comes from a study of T cell responses to AZD1222 COVID-19 vaccine. V lost 4 bases, J lost 0 bases, and 15 bases lay in between. Germline V gene lookup returns CDR1 MNHNS and CDR2 SASEGT. This CDR3 contains 16 residues. TCRdb's copy holds only in-frame clones and misses some; the assay was immunoSEQ multiplex PCR. The table includes some 150,000 clones, over 75% detected once. General study findings and limits: Among AZD1222 vaccinees, only 5 or 6 were seropositive at baseline. Unmutated variant regions reportedly attract nearly half of all spike-specific TCRs.

Doses given second, at about 4 or about 12 weeks, were pooled. In the case of this clone: The antigen remains undetermined.

This receptor was taken from an adult who received the AZD1222 COVID-19 vaccine. The chain recombines TRBV6-1 with TRBJ1-2; maybe TRBD1 (5 bases). Here the sequenced sample was peripheral blood, taken 28 days after the second AZD1222 dose. The CDR3 nucleotides are TGTGCCAGCAGTGCCCCCACACAGGCCACTAACTATGGCTACACCTTC. Amino acid sequence: CASSAPTQATNYGYTF.